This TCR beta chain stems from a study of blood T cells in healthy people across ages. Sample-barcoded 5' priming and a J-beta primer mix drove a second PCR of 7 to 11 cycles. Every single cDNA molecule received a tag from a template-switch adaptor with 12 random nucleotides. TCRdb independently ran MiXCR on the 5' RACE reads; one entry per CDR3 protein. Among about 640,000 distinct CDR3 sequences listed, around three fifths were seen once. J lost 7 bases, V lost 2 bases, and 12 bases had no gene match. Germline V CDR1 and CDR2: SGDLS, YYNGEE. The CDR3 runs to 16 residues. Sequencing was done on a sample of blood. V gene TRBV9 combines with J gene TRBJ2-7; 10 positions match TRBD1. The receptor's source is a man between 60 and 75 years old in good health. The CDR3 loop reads CASSVTGDRGSNEQYF. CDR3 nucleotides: TGTGCCAGCAGCGTCACGGGGGACAGGGGATCCAATGAGCAGTACTTC.